This entry lists 30 T cell receptor beta chains sequenced from one sample in a study of T-cell memory formation after mild COVID-19. MiXCR was run by TCRdb on the 5' RACE reads, yielding one entry per CDR3 protein. The sample lists 270,000 or so distinct CDR3 sequences, 16% occurring once. The sample taken for sequencing was PBMCs or a T cell subset sorted from them (not recorded which). The receptors were gathered from a man younger than 30 who had mild COVID-19 (a few samples of this study predate the infection). Cell type and time point are not known.

Note on this clonotype: The junction and the germline gene differ at one end; a read error may be behind it. The chain is built from TRBV7-6 and TRBJ1-6; D is possibly TRBD1 (5 bases). The length of the CDR3 is 17 residues. Germline CDR1 and CDR2: SGHVS and FNYEAQ. The CDR3 nucleotides read TGTGCCAGAAGCTTAGGGGAGGGGCCATCCTATAATTCACCCCTCCACTTT. This codes for CARSLGEGPSYNSPLHF.

This clonotype has more than one count but fewer than ten. The genes are TRBV29-1 and TRBJ2-7, with D tentatively TRBD2 (5 bases). CDR1 and CDR2 from the germline V gene are SQVTM and ANQGSEA. There are 10 residues in the CDR3. Between the trimmed V and J ends, which lost 7 bases and 7 bases, there was a span of 11 bases. The CDR3 sequence: CSALGGEQYF. In DNA, the CDR3 is TGCAGCGCCCTGGGCGGGGAGCAGTACTTC.

This clonotype is labeled medium-sized. CDR3 bases: TGCGCCAGCAGCTTGAACGGGAATCAGCCCCAGCATTTT. This sequence encodes CASSLNGNQPQHF. The V call is TRBV5-1, the J call TRBJ1-5; no definite D call. The CDR3 is 13 amino acids. The ends were cut back, 1 base at V and 4 bases at J, with 6 bases in the middle. Germline CDR1 is SGHRS and CDR2 is YFSETQ.

In this sample, this clonotype turned up a few times. The chain uses TRBV2 and TRBJ2-2; possibly TRBD1 for D (5 bases). This CDR3 has 14 residues. Between the trimmed V and J ends, which lost 4 bases and 6 bases, there was a span of 12 bases. From germline, CDR1 is SNHLY and CDR2 FYNNEI. The CDR3 is CASSAAGQAGELFF. The CDR3 DNA follows: TGTGCCAGCAGTGCCGCAGGGCAGGCCGGGGAGCTGTTTTTT.

This clonotype was detected only a few times. The rearrangement uses TRBV29-1 and TRBJ2-3; D may correspond to TRBD1 or TRBD2 (6 bases each). The V end was cut by 3 bases, the J end by 5 bases, with 9 bases between. Germline loops: CDR1 SQVTM, CDR2 ANQGSEA. The CDR3 length is 12 residues. CDR3 amino acids: CSVEEGEDTQYF. The CDR3 nucleotides are TGCAGCGTTGAGGAGGGGGAAGATACGCAGTATTTT.

This clonotype has more than one count but fewer than ten. The V call is TRBV20-1, the J call TRBJ1-6; a weak D match, TRBD1 (5 bases). The germline V gene has CDR1 DFQATT and CDR2 SNEGSKA (reference sequence). The CDR3 contains 13 residues. V lost 2 bases and J lost 10, with 12 bases in between. CDR3: CSARPRGDSPLHF. In nucleotides, the CDR3 is TGCAGTGCTAGACCCCGCGGGGACTCACCCCTCCACTTT.

The chain recombines TRBV6-2 or TRBV6-3 with TRBJ2-5; D may correspond to TRBD1 or TRBD2 (6 bases each). CDR3 length: 15 residues. The V end was cut by 6 bases, the J end by 5 bases, with 19 bases between. Looked up from germline, CDR1 is MNHEY and CDR2 is SVGEGT. The CDR3 sequence is CASSRKQGGIETQYF. CDR3 DNA sequence: TGTGCCAGCAGCCGTAAACAGGGAGGAATCGAGACCCAGTACTTC.

The chain joins TRBV6-5 to TRBJ2-3; 12 bases match TRBD2. V lost 6 bases, J lost 1 base, and 11 bases stayed unmatched. The CDR3 loop spans 18 amino acids. Germline CDR1 and CDR2: MNHEY and SVGAGI. This CDR3 reads CASSRLLAGGPGTDTQYF. DNA for the CDR3: TGTGCCAGCAGCCGCCTGCTAGCGGGGGGGCCGGGCACAGATACGCAGTATTTT.

A few counts support this clonotype. This chain links TRBV20-1 with TRBJ1-1, with TRBD1 matching 10 bases. V shed 5 bases and J 3 bases; nucleotides not matched to a gene: 9. The CDR3 loop spans 15 amino acids. Germline V gives CDR1 DFQATT, CDR2 SNEGSKA (reference sequence). The DNA of the CDR3 is TGCAGTGCTGGCAGGGACAGGGGAGGGTACACTGAAGCTTTCTTT. It codes for CSAGRDRGGYTEAFF.

This clonotype was counted a few times. CDR3 protein: CASSPLSFEGELFF. CDR3 nucleotides: TGTGCCAGCTCACCGTTGAGCTTCGAGGGGGAGCTGTTTTTT. The chain combines TRBV18 with TRBJ2-2; D not resolved. Germline lookup yields CDR1 KGHSH and CDR2 LQKENI. The V end was cut by 3 bases, the J end by 8 bases, with 13 bases between. The CDR3 extends over 14 amino acids.

The gene calls are TRBV5-1 and TRBJ2-3; 7 bases agree with TRBD2. Germline V gene data show CDR1 as SGHRS and CDR2 as YFSETQ. This CDR3 spans 16 amino acids. The J segment lost 0 bases and the V segment lost 0 bases, leaving 4 bases of the junction unmatched. The CDR3 coding sequence is TGCGCCAGCAGCTTGGGATTGCGGGGGAGCACAGATACGCAGTATTTT. Protein product: CASSLGLRGSTDTQYF.

This chain joins TRBV18 and TRBJ1-1; D not resolved. The CDR3 extends over 11 amino acids. Per germline, CDR1 KGHSH and CDR2 LQKENI. Deletions cut 6 bases from V and 6 bases from J, with 8 bases between. The CDR3 loop reads CASSTGPEAFF. The CDR3 DNA reads as TGTGCCAGCTCCACGGGTCCTGAAGCTTTCTTT. Together with reference TRBV18 and TRBJ1-1, the CDR3 gives the full variable domain: NAGVMQNPRHLVRRRGQEARLRCSPMKGHSHVYWYRQLPEEGLKFMVYLQKENIIDESGMPKERFSAEFPKEGPSILRIQQVVRGDSAAYFCASSTGPEAFFGQGTRLTVV.

V and J are TRBV5-1 and TRBJ2-3; D is unclear. The CDR3 totals 14 residues. V dropped 4 bases and J dropped 5 bases, with 14 bases sitting between them. Germline V lookup: CDR1 SGHRS, CDR2 YFSETQ. CDR3: CASSTLVSGDTQYF. CDR3 bases: TGCGCCAGCAGCACCTTAGTCTCCGGAGATACGCAGTATTTT.

This clonotype was found a few times. The chain joins TRBV10-3 to TRBJ1-2, with TRBD1 as a possible D gene (6 bases). CDR3 length: 15 amino acids. Germline CDR1 ENHRY, CDR2 SYGVKD. Trimming left V 4 bases short and J 4 bases short, with 16 bases between. The CDR3 DNA sequence: TGTGCCATCAGTGGGGGGACTGGGACAAGCTATGGCTACACCTTC. It specifies CAISGGTGTSYGYTF.

The J gene is TRBJ2-7, the V gene TRBV25-1, with D possibly being TRBD2 (5 bases). V was pared by 5 bases and J by 0 bases, with 14 bases between. Germline CDR1 and CDR2: MGHDK and SYGVNS. This CDR3 region has 15 residues. CDR3 protein: CASSPGLSNSYEQYF. In nucleotides, the CDR3 is TGTGCCAGCAGTCCCGGACTCAGCAACTCCTACGAGCAGTACTTC.

This clonotype was counted many times. The chain joins TRBV5-1 to TRBJ2-3; 8 bases agree with TRBD2. CDR3 length equals 16 residues. CDR1 and CDR2 (germline): SGHRS, YFSETQ. After removal of 4 bases from V and 1 base from J, the junction contained 8 bases not matched to a gene. The CDR3 DNA reads TGCGCCAGCAGCCTCAAAATAGCGGGGCGCACAGATACGCAGTATTTT. Translation gives CASSLKIAGRTDTQYF.

The chain joins TRBV20-1 to TRBJ2-1; D tentatively fits TRBD1 or TRBD2 (5 bases each). Germline CDR1 DFQATT, CDR2 SNEGSKA (reference sequence). V shed 6 bases and J shed 0 bases, with 12 bases lying between them. CDR3 length: 14 amino acids. The CDR3 DNA reads TGCAGTGCCCCCGGGACCCCCTCCTACAATGAGCAGTTCTTC. Translation gives CSAPGTPSYNEQFF.

This clonotype was seen ten or more times. This rearrangement joins TRBV5-1 to TRBJ1-1; weak D call: TRBD1 (6 bases). V was shortened by 4 bases and J by 0 bases, with 10 bases between the two germline ends. The CDR3 loop spans 14 amino acids. In germline, CDR1 is SGHRS, CDR2 YFSETQ. The CDR3 protein is CASSPDRMNTEAFF. Written as DNA, the CDR3 is TGCGCCAGCAGCCCCGACAGGATGAACACTGAAGCTTTCTTT.

The chain couples TRBV19 to TRBJ1-6; 9 bases align to TRBD1. The CDR3 runs to 14 residues. V dropped 6 bases and J dropped 10; count of bases not matched to a gene: 7. Germline values: CDR1 LNHDA, CDR2 SQIVND (reference sequence). CDR3 nucleotides: TGTGCCAGTAGATTGGACAGGGGAGGATCACCCCTCCACTTT. Translated, it gives CASRLDRGGSPLHF.

The rearrangement links TRBV9 to TRBJ2-3, with TRBD2 identical over 8 bases. The CDR3 length is 14 residues. Germline loops: CDR1 SGDLS, CDR2 YYNGEE. V lost 3 bases and J lost 6; bases outside the gene matches: 6. The CDR3 DNA reads as TGTGCCAGCAGCGAGCGGGGGAACTGGGATACGCAGTATTTT. This gives the protein CASSERGNWDTQYF. Full variable domain (outside the CDR3, taken from reference TRBV9 and TRBJ2-3): DSGVTQTPKHLITATGQRVTLRCSPRSGDLSVYWYQQSLDQGLQFLIQYYNGEERAKGNILERFSAQQFPDLHSELNLSSLELGDSALYFCASSERGNWDTQYFGPGTRLTVL.

This clonotype turned up a few times. The chain combines TRBV7-3 with TRBJ2-1; D remains ambiguous. CDR1 SGHTA and CDR2 FQGTGA come from the germline V gene. Trimming removed 2 bases at V and 2 bases at J, with 13 bases between. This CDR3 is built from 16 residues. The CDR3 protein is CASSLEPEPTYNEQFF. CDR3 sequence (DNA): TGTGCCAGCAGCTTAGAGCCCGAACCCACCTACAATGAGCAGTTCTTC.

The chain joins TRBV27 to TRBJ1-5; a possible D gene is TRBD1 (5 bases). Deletions cut 4 bases from V and 4 bases from J, with 14 bases between. The CDR3 contains 15 residues. Germline values: CDR1 MNHEY, CDR2 SMNVEV (reference sequence). The CDR3: CASSSLPGINQPQHF. The CDR3 DNA reads as TGTGCCAGCAGTTCCCTCCCAGGGATAAATCAGCCCCAGCATTTT.

In its sample, this clonotype was seen a few times. The chain is built from TRBV11-2 and TRBJ2-3; TRBD2 agrees at 12 bases. The CDR3 has 16 residues. Germline V CDR1 and CDR2: SGHAT, FQNNGV. J gave up 7 bases and V 5 bases, and 10 bases lay outside the gene matches. CDR3 protein: CASSQTLGLAGYTQYF. CDR3 nucleotide sequence: TGTGCCAGCAGCCAAACCTTGGGACTAGCGGGTTATACGCAGTATTTT.

This clonotype was detected a few times. J is TRBJ2-2 and V is TRBV12-3 or TRBV12-4; TRBD2 might be the D (6 bases). V shed 3 bases and J shed 9 bases, with 14 bases lying between them. CDR3 size: 14 residues. The CDR3 DNA sequence: TGTGCCAGCAGTTTGGGGGGAAGGGGCCGGGAGCTGTTTTTT. This sequence encodes CASSLGGRGRELFF.

The V gene is TRBV7-2, the J gene TRBJ2-1; TRBD2 matches at 7 bases. The germline V gene encodes CDR1 SGHTA and CDR2 FQGNSA. This CDR3 is built from 14 residues. The trim removed 3 bases at V and 9 bases at J, leaving 8 bases unmatched. The CDR3 DNA is TGTGCCAGCAGCTTCACGGGGGGTGGGATTGAGCAGTTCTTC. Its protein is CASSFTGGGIEQFF.

V and J are TRBV5-1 and TRBJ1-2; TRBD1 matches at 7 bases. The J segment lost 8 bases and the V segment lost 4 bases, leaving 11 bases of the junction unmatched. In germline, CDR1 is SGHRS, CDR2 YFSETQ. The CDR3 contains 14 residues. The CDR3 reads CASSPGQAAGGYTF. In DNA, the CDR3 is TGCGCCAGCAGCCCAGGACAGGCGGCCGGAGGCTACACCTTC.

The chain employs TRBV3-1 and TRBJ2-2, with 11 bases matching TRBD2. Germline lookup yields CDR1 LGHDT and CDR2 YNNKEL (reference sequence). V gave up 4 bases and J gave up 5 bases; unmatched junction bases: 3. The length of the CDR3 is 15 residues. The CDR3 DNA follows: TGTGCCAGCAGCCTGACTAGCGGGGTTACCGGGGAGCTGTTTTTT. This codes for CASSLTSGVTGELFF.

The V and J genes are TRBV7-2 and TRBJ2-3; TRBD2 agrees at 10 bases. The CDR3 spans 17 residues. Germline assignment: CDR1 SGHTA and CDR2 FQGNSA. V dropped 5 bases and J dropped 4; count of bases not matched to a gene: 12. CDR3 loop: CASSPIALAGVADTQYF. The CDR3 DNA is TGTGCCAGCAGCCCCATCGCCCTAGCGGGGGTCGCAGATACGCAGTATTTT.

This clonotype was seen a few times. In nucleotides, the CDR3 is TGTGCCAGCAGCCCCCGGACAGGGAATTTACAGCCCCAGCATTTT. Translated, it gives CASSPRTGNLQPQHF. V gene TRBV6-5 combines with J gene TRBJ1-5, with 8 bases identical to TRBD1. Germline V gene data show CDR1 as MNHEY and CDR2 as SVGAGI. Trimming removed 6 bases from V and 7 bases from J; junction bases left unmatched: 11. The CDR3 has 15 amino acids.

The chain uses TRBV7-3 and TRBJ2-5, with 13 bases fitting TRBD2. Germline CDR1 reads SGHTA; CDR2 reads FQGTGA. This CDR3 is built from 16 residues. Unmatched junction bases numbered 4, after V lost 5 bases and J lost 1 base. CDR3 nucleotide sequence: TGTGCCAGCAGCGCAGGACTAGCGGGGGCCCAAGAGACCCAGTACTTC. Translating gives CASSAGLAGAQETQYF.